Sequencing of this T cell receptor beta chain was carried out in a study of blood T cell repertoires in COVID-19 (dated by TCRdb to the early 2020s). As for the study more broadly: Samples from collaborators originated in the United States, Italy and Spain and spanned both the acute and convalescent phases of COVID-19. The prospective study material was composed of cDNA or gDNA derived from T cells, B-cell-depleted T cells, or PBMCs. Deeply sampled blood TCRbeta repertoires from subjects exposed to, actively infected with, or recovered from COVID-19 were included in the dataset. A freely available public database, intended as a resource for researchers studying the immune response to SARS-CoV-2, is where the repertoires were released. Samples were obtained from the ongoing ImmuneRACE study (first 160 participants) and from 1,254 subjects provided by 6 global collaborators. A de-identified subject ID, COVID-19 status, age in years and sex were almost always included in the sample metadata. Where HLA class I and class II types were available, the types were taken from metadata supplied by the sample provider, not from assay-based typing. Results the study describes overall, beyond this receptor: The amount of clinical and demographic metadata varied by source and participant and was provided uncurated.

The CDR3, cysteine through phenylalanine, is 16 amino acids long. Only the CDR3 region is kept as DNA, spanning 48 bases read in frame from base 1. The germline V gene sets CDR1 to MDHEN and CDR2 to SYDVKM. Ends trimmed: V by 4 bases, J by 3 bases; bases unmatched to a gene: 4. TCRbeta CDR3 regions were amplified from genomic DNA using the immunoSEQ Assay, a bias-controlled multiplex PCR. Under the source paper's analysis protocol: The number of nucleated cells in each sample was estimated from the amplification of reference gene primers within the assay. To quantify the absolute abundance of each unique TCRbeta CDR3 rearrangement, sequence reads were collapsed and filtered. For each sample, productive Simpson clonality was calculated by taking the square root of Simpson's diversity index across productive rearrangements. TCRdb re-hosts the immuneACCESS table, in-frame sequences only. Its copies lack some clones; in the studies checked, an unresolved V gene accounts for under half of them, and the cause for the rest is not known. The V and J calls and clone size were taken over from that table, and D and trimming were inferred from the DNA. This sample is represented by some 190,000 clones; over 75% of them were singletons. Around 5.9% of the sample is taken by the ten largest.

Another Seattle source contributed samples from volunteer blood donors who had recovered from COVID-19. Collaborating institutions collected whole blood in K2EDTA tubes following their own protocols. For TCRbeta analysis, collaborators shipped samples in one of three forms: frozen whole blood, isolated PBMCs, or DNA extracted from either of those sample types. On this clone itself: Its recognized antigen is unknown. There are no base qualities to consult, and no much larger clone falls within one base.

The source material was peripheral blood. This receptor chain uses TRBV28 and TRBJ1-4, with 11 middle bases fitting TRBD1. This receptor was taken from a woman aged 40 to 55 who had recovered from COVID-19. The CDR3 has the sequence CASSSPGQGANEKLFF. The DNA is as follows: TGTGCCAGCAGTTCACCGGGACAGGGGGCTAATGAAAAACTGTTTTTT.